The next 20 T cell receptor beta chains were all read from a single sample in a study of blood T cell repertoires in COVID-19. This table comes from immunoSEQ multiplex PCR, and its TCRdb copy is limited to in-frame clones, with some not included. The table includes about 150,000 clones, 80% detected once. The source material was peripheral blood. The receptors shown here come from a man aged 55 to 70 with active or convalescent COVID-19.

The chain recombines TRBV5-1 with TRBJ2-5; 13 bases line up with TRBD2. With V trimmed by 3 bases and J by 1 base, 6 bases remained unmatched. CDR1 is SGHRS and CDR2 is YFSETQ in the germline V gene. This CDR3 is built from 17 residues. Written as DNA, the CDR3 is TGCGCCAGCAGCTATGGACTAGCGGGAGTTCCCCAAGAGACCCAGTACTTC. Encoded protein: CASSYGLAGVPQETQYF.

The CDR3, as DNA: TGTGCCAGCAGCGTAGATTTACAGGGCTACACCGGGGAGCTGTTTTTT. It translates to CASSVDLQGYTGELFF. The chain recombines TRBV9 with TRBJ2-2; perhaps TRBD1 as D (6 bases). Trimming removed 0 bases from V and 3 bases from J, with 12 bases in between. Germline assignment: CDR1 SGDLS and CDR2 YYNGEE. This CDR3 spans 16 amino acids.

For the CDR3, the DNA is TGTGCCAGCAGCCAAACTAGCCGGAACACAGATACGCAGTATTTT. Protein: CASSQTSRNTDTQYF. This chain uses TRBV9 with TRBJ2-3, with D possibly TRBD2 on 6 matching bases. CDR3 length: 15 amino acids. Trimming pared 4 bases from V and 2 bases from J, leaving 14 bases between. Germline CDR1 reads SGDLS; CDR2 reads YYNGEE.

This chain links TRBV6-2 or TRBV6-3 with TRBJ2-1; TRBD1 aligns across 10 bases. The CDR3 consists of 15 residues. The germline CDR1 and CDR2 sequences are MNHEY and SVGEGT. J was trimmed by 5 bases and V by 6 bases; bases with no gene match: 7. CDR3 sequence: CASSLLGQGHNEQFF. DNA of the CDR3: TGTGCCAGCAGCCTGTTGGGACAGGGGCACAATGAGCAGTTCTTC.

The gene calls are TRBV4-2 and TRBJ2-7; tentative D call: TRBD1 (5 bases). Germline V gene lookup returns CDR1 LGHNA and CDR2 YNFKEQ. V lost 0 bases to trimming and J lost 2 bases, with 5 bases between them. CDR3 size: 13 residues. CDR3 amino acids: CASSQETAYEQYF. Written as DNA, the CDR3 is TGTGCCAGCAGCCAAGAGACAGCCTACGAGCAGTACTTC.

The chain combines TRBV29-1 with TRBJ2-1; 11 bases match TRBD2. Unmatched junction bases numbered 9, after V lost 6 bases and J lost 8 bases. The germline CDR1 and CDR2 sequences are SQVTM and ANQGSEA. The CDR3 is 14 amino acids. DNA of the CDR3: TGCAGCGTCCCCTTAGCGGGAGGGAGCGATGAGCAGTTCTTC. Translated: CSVPLAGGSDEQFF.

The gene calls are TRBV28 and TRBJ2-3; 7 bases agree with TRBD1. The trim removed 5 bases at V and 1 base at J, leaving 3 bases unmatched. The CDR3 has 14 amino acids. Germline V gene data show CDR1 as MDHEN and CDR2 as SYDVKM. CDR3 residues: CASSRDRGTDTQYF. CDR3 bases: TGTGCCAGCAGTCGGGACAGAGGCACAGATACGCAGTATTTT.

The J gene is TRBJ2-1, the V gene TRBV19; 10 nucleotides align to TRBD2. V dropped 5 bases and J dropped 5; count of bases not matched to a gene: 9. The CDR3 contains 16 residues. Germline values: CDR1 LNHDA, CDR2 SQIVND (reference sequence). The CDR3 is CASSSAGTSENNEQFF. CDR3 in DNA: TGTGCCAGTAGTTCCGCCGGGACTAGCGAAAACAATGAGCAGTTCTTC.

The V call is TRBV5-1, the J call TRBJ2-3; maybe TRBD2 (5 bases). The CDR3 is 15 amino acids. Per the germline V gene, CDR1 is SGHRS and CDR2 is YFSETQ. V lost 0 bases to trimming and J lost 2 bases, with 10 bases between them. As DNA, the CDR3 is TGCGCCAGCAGCTTGGTCGGGGAGCCCACAGATACGCAGTATTTT. This codes for CASSLVGEPTDTQYF.

The chain is built from TRBV7-2 and TRBJ2-7; TRBD2 matches at 9 bases. Germline loops: CDR1 SGHTA, CDR2 FQGNSA. J gave up 5 bases and V 1 base, and 12 bases lay outside the gene matches. The CDR3 sequence is 17 residues long. CDR3 sequence reads: CASSLGTSVWRLNEQYF. CDR3 nucleotides: TGTGCCAGCAGCTTAGGGACTAGCGTTTGGAGGCTTAACGAGCAGTACTTC.

CDR3 in DNA: TGTGCCAGTAGTTCACGGGGGATGGATCAGCCCCAGCATTTT. Its translation is CASSSRGMDQPQHF. The rearrangement uses TRBV19 and TRBJ1-5; D might be TRBD1 (5 bases). Per germline, CDR1 LNHDA and CDR2 SQIVND (reference sequence). V shed 5 bases and J shed 5 bases, with 13 bases lying between them. CDR3 length: 14 amino acids.

This clone was detected ten times or more. The genes are TRBV30 and TRBJ1-5; 10 bases fit TRBD1. Germline V gene sequence: CDR1 GTSNPN, CDR2 SVGIG (reference sequence). This CDR3 spans 15 amino acids. Trimming cost V 4 bases and J 4 bases; bases outside gene matches: 7. This CDR3 is CAWNEGTGENQPQHF. CDR3 sequence (DNA): TGTGCCTGGAACGAGGGGACAGGGGAGAATCAGCCCCAGCATTTT.

The genes are TRBV19 and TRBJ2-1, with 14 bases fitting TRBD2. CDR1 and CDR2 from the germline V gene are LNHDA and SQIVND (reference sequence). V lost 4 bases and J lost 0; bases outside the gene matches: 5. CDR3 length equals 18 residues. CDR3 nucleotide sequence: TGTGCCAGTAGTAAGCGGACTAGCGGGGGGAGCTCCTACAATGAGCAGTTCTTC. It encodes CASSKRTSGGSSYNEQFF.

The chain carries TRBV5-1 and TRBJ1-2; 8 bases align to TRBD1. Germline CDR1 SGHRS, CDR2 YFSETQ. Trimming cost V 4 bases and J 2 bases; bases outside gene matches: 7. The CDR3 totals 15 residues. CDR3 coding DNA: TGCGCCAGCAGCACCGGACAGGGAGGAAACTATGGCTACACCTTC. It codes for CASSTGQGGNYGYTF.

This rearrangement joins TRBV7-9 to TRBJ1-1, with D maybe TRBD1 (6 bases). Germline lookup yields CDR1 SEHNR and CDR2 FQNEAQ (reference sequence). V lost 2 bases, J lost 3 bases, and 10 bases lay in between. The length of the CDR3 is 14 residues. The CDR3 nucleotides read TGTGCCAGCAGCTTAATTCAGGGGCACACTGAAGCTTTCTTT. The encoded protein is CASSLIQGHTEAFF.

This clone was found a few times. The CDR3 region is CASSATLSTEAFF. As DNA, the CDR3 is TGTGCCAGCAGTGCCACGCTGAGCACTGAAGCTTTCTTT. This chain joins TRBV6-4 and TRBJ1-1; D is ambiguous. V lost 4 bases, J lost 4 bases, and 10 bases lay in between. This CDR3 spans 13 amino acids. Germline V lookup: CDR1 MRHNA, CDR2 SNTAGT.

V usage is TRBV24-1 and J usage is TRBJ2-1; 7 bases match TRBD2. With 2 bases clipped from V and 8 bases from J, the junction kept 8 bases outside the gene matches. CDR3 length equals 15 residues. The germline V gene encodes CDR1 KGHDR and CDR2 SFDVKD. The CDR3 is CATSDSPSGRDEQFF. CDR3 nucleotides: TGTGCCACCAGTGATTCGCCTAGCGGCCGGGATGAGCAGTTCTTC.

The V gene is TRBV6-1, the J gene TRBJ1-5, with D tentatively TRBD1 (6 bases). V lost 2 bases, J lost 4 bases, and 12 bases lay in between. Germline V gives CDR1 MNHNS, CDR2 SASEGT. CDR3 length equals 15 residues. The CDR3 nucleotides are TGTGCCAGCAGTGAACGTGGGACACATAATCAGCCCCAGCATTTT. This translates into CASSERGTHNQPQHF.

This chain links TRBV28 with TRBJ1-1, with D possibly matching TRBD1 (5 bases). The CDR3 is 10 residues long. Germline assignment: CDR1 MDHEN and CDR2 SYDVKM. Trimming pared 4 bases from V and 11 bases from J, leaving 8 bases between. The CDR3 loop reads CASSSGFAFF. The CDR3 nucleotides read TGTGCCAGCAGTTCAGGGTTTGCTTTCTTT.

The V call is TRBV13, the J call TRBJ1-3; no clear D gene. V shed 2 bases and J shed 4 bases, with 12 bases lying between them. The CDR3 sequence is 15 residues long. Per the germline V gene, CDR1 is PRHDT and CDR2 is FYEKMQ (reference sequence). CDR3 DNA: TGTGCCAGCAGCTTAAGTTACGGTTCAGGAAACACCATATATTTT. Protein sequence: CASSLSYGSGNTIYF. The whole variable domain, remainder taken from reference TRBV13 and TRBJ1-3, is AAGVIQSPRHLIKEKRETATLKCYPIPRHDTVYWYQQGPGQDPQFLISFYEKMQSDKGSIPDRFSAQQFSDYHSELNMSSLELGDSALYFCASSLSYGSGNTIYFGEGSWLTVV.